This T cell receptor (beta chain) was sequenced for a study of blood T cell repertoires in COVID-19. Sequencing was performed with immunoSEQ multiplex PCR; in TCRdb, only in-frame clones are kept and a portion is missing. The sample has a few hundred thousand clones; around 85% are singletons. V was clipped by 5 bases and J by 1 base, with 11 bases between them. Germline values: CDR1 SGHTA, CDR2 FQGTGA. This CDR3 contains 14 residues. The sequenced sample consisted of peripheral blood. This clonotype was sampled from a woman between 18 and 29 years old with acute or convalescent COVID-19. The chain joins TRBV7-3 to TRBJ1-1; no reliable D call. This CDR3 reads CASSPSGPNTEAFF. DNA for the CDR3: TGTGCCAGCAGCCCGTCGGGTCCGAACACTGAAGCTTTCTTT.